Given below is one T cell receptor (beta chain) in context. This CDR3 has 16 residues. Trimming removed 1 base at V and 7 bases at J, with 17 bases between. Germline V lookup: CDR1 MNHEY, CDR2 SVGAGI. The protocol was immunoSEQ multiplex PCR, while the TCRdb copy is restricted to in-frame clones and leaves out a portion. The sample contains some 700,000 clones, roughly 85% of which appear only once. The entry originates in a study of shared T cell receptors in the human thymus. These records were also assigned to another study, of human thymus T cells. This second report adds: During corrective heart surgery, resections were taken, and the thymus tissue came from them. Use of V and J genes seemed skewed within the thymic and blood repertoires.

The receptor comes from a girl under three years old with a congenital heart defect. The chain links TRBV6-5 to TRBJ1-5; no clear D gene. Sequencing was done on a sample of thymocytes. The CDR3 protein is CASSYLRGRPGQPQHF. CDR3 DNA sequence: TGTGCCAGCAGTTACTTAAGAGGGAGACCAGGACAGCCCCAGCATTTT.